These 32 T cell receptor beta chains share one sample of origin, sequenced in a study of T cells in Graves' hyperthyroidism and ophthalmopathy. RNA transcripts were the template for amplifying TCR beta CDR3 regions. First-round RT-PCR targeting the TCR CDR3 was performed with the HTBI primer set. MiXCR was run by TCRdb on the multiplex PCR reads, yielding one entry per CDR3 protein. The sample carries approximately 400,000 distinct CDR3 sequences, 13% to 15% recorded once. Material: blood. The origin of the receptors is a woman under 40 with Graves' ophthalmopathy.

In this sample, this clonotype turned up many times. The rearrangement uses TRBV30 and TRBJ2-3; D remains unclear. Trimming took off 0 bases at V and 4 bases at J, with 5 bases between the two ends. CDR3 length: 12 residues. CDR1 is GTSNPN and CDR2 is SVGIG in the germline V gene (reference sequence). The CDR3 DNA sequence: TGTGCCTGGAGTGTTTGGGCAGATACGCAGTATTTT. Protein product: CAWSVWADTQYF.

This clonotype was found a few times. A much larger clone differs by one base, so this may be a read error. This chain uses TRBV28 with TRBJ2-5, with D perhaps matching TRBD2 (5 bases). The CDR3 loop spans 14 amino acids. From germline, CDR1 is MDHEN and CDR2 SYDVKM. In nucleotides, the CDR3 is TGTGCCAGCAGCGAACTCCAGAGTAGGGAGACCCGGTACTTC. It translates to CASSELQSRETRYF. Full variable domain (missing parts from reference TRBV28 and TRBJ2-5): DVKVTQSSRYLVKRTGEKVFLECVQDMDHENMFWYRQDPGLGLRLIYFSYDVKMKEKGDIPEGYSVSREKKERFSLILESASTNQTSMYLCASSELQSRETRYFGPGTRLLVL.

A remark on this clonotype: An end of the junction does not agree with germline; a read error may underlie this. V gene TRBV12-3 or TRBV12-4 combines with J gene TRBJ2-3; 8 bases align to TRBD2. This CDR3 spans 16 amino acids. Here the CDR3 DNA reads TGTACCAGCAGTCTCGGGGCGGGGGGAAGCACAGATACGCAGTATTTT. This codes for CTSSLGAGGSTDTQYF.

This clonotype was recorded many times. CDR3 in amino acids: CASSEVMGHSEKLFF. CDR3 in DNA: TGTGCCAGCAGTGAAGTAATGGGCCACAGCGAAAAACTGTTTTTT. The rearrangement joins TRBV2 to TRBJ1-4; D gene unclear. The V gene lost 1 base and the J gene lost 8 bases, with 14 bases spanning the gap. Germline V gene lookup returns CDR1 SNHLY and CDR2 FYNNEI. The CDR3 runs 15 residues.

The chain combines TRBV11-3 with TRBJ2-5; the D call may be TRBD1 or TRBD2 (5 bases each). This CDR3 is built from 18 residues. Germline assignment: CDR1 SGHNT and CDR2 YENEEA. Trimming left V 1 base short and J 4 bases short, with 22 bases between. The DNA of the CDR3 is TGTGCCAGCAGCTTAGCACGCCGGCGGACTGGGGGTTTAGAGACCCAGTACTTC. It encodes CASSLARRRTGGLETQYF.

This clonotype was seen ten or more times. CDR3 residues: CASSFTSGGPSYNEQFF. The CDR3 coding sequence is TGTGCCAGCAGTTTTACTAGCGGGGGACCATCCTACAATGAGCAGTTCTTC. This chain connects TRBV28 to TRBJ2-1; 11 positions match TRBD2. J was trimmed by 1 base and V by 3 bases; bases with no gene match: 5. There are 17 residues in the CDR3. CDR1 MDHEN and CDR2 SYDVKM come from the germline V gene.

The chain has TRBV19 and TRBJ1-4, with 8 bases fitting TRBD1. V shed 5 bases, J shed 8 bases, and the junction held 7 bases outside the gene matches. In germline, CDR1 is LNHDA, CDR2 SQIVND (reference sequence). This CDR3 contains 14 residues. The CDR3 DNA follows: TGTGCCAGTAGTTTCCAGGGGGCGGTCGAAAAACTGTTTTTT. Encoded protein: CASSFQGAVEKLFF.

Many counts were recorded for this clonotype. The CDR3 DNA is TGTGCCAGCAGCCCGCCCCAGGTCTCCTACAATGAGCAGTTCTTC. Protein sequence: CASSPPQVSYNEQFF. The chain joins TRBV11-2 to TRBJ2-1; D is unclear. The CDR3 extends over 15 amino acids. The V gene's germline CDR1 is SGHAT and CDR2 FQNNGV. The V gene lost 5 bases and the J gene lost 0 bases, with 11 bases spanning the gap.

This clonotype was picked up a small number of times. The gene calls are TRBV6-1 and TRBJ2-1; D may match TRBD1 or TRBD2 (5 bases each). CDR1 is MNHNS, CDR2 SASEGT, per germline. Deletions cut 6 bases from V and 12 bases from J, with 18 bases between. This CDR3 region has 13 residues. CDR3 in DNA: TGTGCCAGCAGCCACCACGGGATGCAGGGGCAGTTCTTC. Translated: CASSHHGMQGQFF.

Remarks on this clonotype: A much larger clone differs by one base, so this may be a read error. CDR3 in amino acids: CAGSHRDGGRKAFF. Here the CDR3 DNA reads TGTGCCGGCAGCCATCGGGACGGGGGGCGGAAAGCTTTCTTT. J is TRBJ1-1 and V is TRBV11-2, with D tentatively TRBD1 (6 bases). From germline, CDR1 is SGHAT and CDR2 FQNNGV. The CDR3 covers 14 residues.

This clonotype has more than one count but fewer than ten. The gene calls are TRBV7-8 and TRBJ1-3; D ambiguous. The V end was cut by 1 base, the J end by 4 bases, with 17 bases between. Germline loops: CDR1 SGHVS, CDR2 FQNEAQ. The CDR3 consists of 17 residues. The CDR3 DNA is TGTGCCAGCAGCTTAGAGCCTCGACCCGAGAAGGGAAACACCATATATTTT. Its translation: CASSLEPRPEKGNTIYF.

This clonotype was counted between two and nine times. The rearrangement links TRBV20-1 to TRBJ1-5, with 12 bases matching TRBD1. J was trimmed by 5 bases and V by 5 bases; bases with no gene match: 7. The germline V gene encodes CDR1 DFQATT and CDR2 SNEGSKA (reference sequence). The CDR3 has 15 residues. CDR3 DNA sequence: TGCAGTGCTCGCTCCGGGACAGGGGGCCATCAGCCCCAGCATTTT. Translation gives CSARSGTGGHQPQHF.

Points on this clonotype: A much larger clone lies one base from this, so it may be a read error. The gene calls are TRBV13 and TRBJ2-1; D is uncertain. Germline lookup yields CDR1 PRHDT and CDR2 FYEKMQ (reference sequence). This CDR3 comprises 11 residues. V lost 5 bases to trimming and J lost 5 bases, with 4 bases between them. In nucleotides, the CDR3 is TGTGCCAGCAGCATTCACAATGAGCAGTTCTTC. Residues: CASSIHNEQFF.

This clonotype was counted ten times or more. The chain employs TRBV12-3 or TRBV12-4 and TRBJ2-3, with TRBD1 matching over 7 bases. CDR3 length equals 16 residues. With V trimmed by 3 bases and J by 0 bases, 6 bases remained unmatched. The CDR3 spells CASSLGPGQSTDTQYF. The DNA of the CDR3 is TGTGCCAGCAGTTTGGGACCGGGACAGAGCACAGATACGCAGTATTTT.

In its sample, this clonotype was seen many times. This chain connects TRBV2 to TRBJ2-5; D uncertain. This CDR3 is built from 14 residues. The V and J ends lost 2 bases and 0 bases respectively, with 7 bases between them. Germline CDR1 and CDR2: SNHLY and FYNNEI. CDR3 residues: CASSESPYQETQYF. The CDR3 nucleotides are TGTGCCAGCAGTGAATCACCGTACCAAGAGACCCAGTACTTC.

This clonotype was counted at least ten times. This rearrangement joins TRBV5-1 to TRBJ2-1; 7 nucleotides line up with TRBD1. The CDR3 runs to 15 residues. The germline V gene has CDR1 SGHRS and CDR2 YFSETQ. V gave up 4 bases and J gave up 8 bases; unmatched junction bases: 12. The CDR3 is CASSKTGAVVDEQFF. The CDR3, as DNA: TGCGCCAGCAGCAAAACAGGGGCCGTAGTTGATGAGCAGTTCTTC.

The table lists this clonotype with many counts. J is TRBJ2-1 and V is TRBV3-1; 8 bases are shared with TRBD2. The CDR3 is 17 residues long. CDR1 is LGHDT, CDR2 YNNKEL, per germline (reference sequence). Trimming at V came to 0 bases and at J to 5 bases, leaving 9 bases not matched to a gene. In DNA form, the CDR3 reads TGTGCCAGCAGCCAAGATGGGGCTAGCGGGTACCACAATGAGCAGTTCTTC. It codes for CASSQDGASGYHNEQFF.

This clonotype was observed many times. CDR3 sequence (DNA): TGTGCCAGCAGCGGGACTCACTACGAGCAGTACTTC. Protein sequence: CASSGTHYEQYF. This rearrangement joins TRBV28 to TRBJ2-7, with D possibly TRBD2 on 6 matching bases. V shed 6 bases and J shed 3 bases, with 9 bases lying between them. Germline V gene data show CDR1 as MDHEN and CDR2 as SYDVKM. The CDR3 consists of 12 residues.

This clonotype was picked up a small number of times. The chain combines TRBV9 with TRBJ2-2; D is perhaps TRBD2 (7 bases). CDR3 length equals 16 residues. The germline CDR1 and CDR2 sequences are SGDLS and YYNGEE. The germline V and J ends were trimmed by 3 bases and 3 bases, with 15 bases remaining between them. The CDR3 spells CASSEGGGSHTGELFF. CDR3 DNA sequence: TGTGCCAGCAGCGAGGGGGGGGGCTCCCACACCGGGGAGCTGTTTTTT.

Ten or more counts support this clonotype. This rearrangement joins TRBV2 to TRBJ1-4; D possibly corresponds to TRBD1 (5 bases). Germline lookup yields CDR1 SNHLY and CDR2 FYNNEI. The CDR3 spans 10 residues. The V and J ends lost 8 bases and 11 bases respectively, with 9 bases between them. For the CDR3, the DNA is TGTGCCAGCGGTGGGGGGAAACTGTTTTTT. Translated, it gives CASGGGKLFF.

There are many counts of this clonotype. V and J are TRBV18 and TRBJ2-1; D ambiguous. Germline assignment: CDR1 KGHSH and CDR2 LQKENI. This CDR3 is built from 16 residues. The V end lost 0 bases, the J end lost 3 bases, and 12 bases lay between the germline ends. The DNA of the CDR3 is TGTGCCAGCTCACCACCGAGACCTACACGCTACAATGAGCAGTTCTTC. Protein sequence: CASSPPRPTRYNEQFF.

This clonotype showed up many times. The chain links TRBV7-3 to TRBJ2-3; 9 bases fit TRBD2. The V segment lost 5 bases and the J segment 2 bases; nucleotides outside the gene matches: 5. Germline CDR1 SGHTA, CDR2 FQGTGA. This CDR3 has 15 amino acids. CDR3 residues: CASSPASGVTDTQYF. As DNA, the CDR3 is TGTGCCAGCAGCCCGGCTAGCGGGGTCACAGATACGCAGTATTTT.

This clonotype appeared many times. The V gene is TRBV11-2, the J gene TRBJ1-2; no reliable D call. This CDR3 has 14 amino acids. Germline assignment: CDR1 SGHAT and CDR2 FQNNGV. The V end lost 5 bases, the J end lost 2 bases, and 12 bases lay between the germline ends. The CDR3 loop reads CASSPAISNYGYTF. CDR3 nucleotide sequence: TGTGCCAGCAGCCCAGCGATCAGCAACTATGGCTACACCTTC.

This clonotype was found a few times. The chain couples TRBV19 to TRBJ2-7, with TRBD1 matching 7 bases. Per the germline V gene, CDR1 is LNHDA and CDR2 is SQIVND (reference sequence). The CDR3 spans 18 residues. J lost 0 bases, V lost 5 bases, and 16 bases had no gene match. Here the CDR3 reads CASSPSGTAEKSSYEQYF. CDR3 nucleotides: TGTGCCAGTAGTCCCTCTGGGACAGCCGAGAAAAGCTCCTACGAGCAGTACTTC.

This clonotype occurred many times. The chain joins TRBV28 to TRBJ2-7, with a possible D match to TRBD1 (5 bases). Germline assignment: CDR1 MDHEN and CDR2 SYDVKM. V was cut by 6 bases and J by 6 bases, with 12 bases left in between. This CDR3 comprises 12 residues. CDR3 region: CASRLGVGEQYF. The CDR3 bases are TGTGCCAGCAGATTAGGGGTCGGCGAGCAGTACTTC.

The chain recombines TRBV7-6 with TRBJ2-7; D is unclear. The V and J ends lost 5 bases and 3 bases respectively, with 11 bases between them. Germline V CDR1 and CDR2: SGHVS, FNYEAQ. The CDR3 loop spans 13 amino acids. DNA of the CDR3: TGTGCCAGCAGCCGGAGCGAGGTCTACGAGCAGTACTTC. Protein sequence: CASSRSEVYEQYF.

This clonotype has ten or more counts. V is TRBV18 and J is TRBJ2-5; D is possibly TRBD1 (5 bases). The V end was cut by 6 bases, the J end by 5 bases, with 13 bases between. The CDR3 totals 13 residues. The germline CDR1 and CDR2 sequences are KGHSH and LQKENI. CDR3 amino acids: CASSRGHLETQYF. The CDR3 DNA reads TGTGCCAGCTCCCGAGGACACCTTGAGACCCAGTACTTC.

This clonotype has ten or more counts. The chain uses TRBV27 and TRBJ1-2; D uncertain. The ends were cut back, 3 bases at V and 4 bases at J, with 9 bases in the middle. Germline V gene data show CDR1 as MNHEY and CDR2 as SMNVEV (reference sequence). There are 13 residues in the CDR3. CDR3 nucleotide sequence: TGTGCCAGCAGTTTGAGTCAGACCTATGGCTACACCTTC. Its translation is CASSLSQTYGYTF.

CDR3 sequence reads: CSGGGGAGGWETQYF. CDR3 nucleotides: TGCAGCGGCGGAGGGGGAGCTGGGGGTTGGGAGACCCAGTACTTC. The chain employs TRBV29-1 and TRBJ2-5; D possibly matches TRBD1 or TRBD2 (6 bases each). From germline, CDR1 is SQVTM and CDR2 ANQGSEA. The CDR3 is made up of 15 amino acids. V lost 7 bases, J lost 5 bases, and 23 bases lay in between.

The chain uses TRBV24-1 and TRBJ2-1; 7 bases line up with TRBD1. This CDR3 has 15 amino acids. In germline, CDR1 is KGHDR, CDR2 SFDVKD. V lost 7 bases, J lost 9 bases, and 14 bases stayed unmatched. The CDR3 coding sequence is TGTGCCACCAGCGACAACACCGACAGGGCTATTGAGCAGTTCTTC. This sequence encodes CATSDNTDRAIEQFF.

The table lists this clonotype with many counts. In DNA form, the CDR3 reads TGCAGTGCTAAGTTGCAGATCGCTGAAGCTTTCTTT. The encoded protein is CSAKLQIAEAFF. The V and J genes are TRBV20-1 and TRBJ1-1; D gene uncertain. The CDR3 totals 12 residues. Trimming took 4 bases from V and 6 from J, leaving 12 bases between them. Per germline, CDR1 DFQATT and CDR2 SNEGSKA (reference sequence).

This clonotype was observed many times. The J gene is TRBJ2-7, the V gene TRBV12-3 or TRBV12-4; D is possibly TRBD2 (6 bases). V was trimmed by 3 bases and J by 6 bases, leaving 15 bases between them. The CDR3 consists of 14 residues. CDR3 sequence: CASSLSGSPREQYF. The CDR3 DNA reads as TGTGCCAGCAGTTTGTCCGGGAGCCCACGCGAGCAGTACTTC.